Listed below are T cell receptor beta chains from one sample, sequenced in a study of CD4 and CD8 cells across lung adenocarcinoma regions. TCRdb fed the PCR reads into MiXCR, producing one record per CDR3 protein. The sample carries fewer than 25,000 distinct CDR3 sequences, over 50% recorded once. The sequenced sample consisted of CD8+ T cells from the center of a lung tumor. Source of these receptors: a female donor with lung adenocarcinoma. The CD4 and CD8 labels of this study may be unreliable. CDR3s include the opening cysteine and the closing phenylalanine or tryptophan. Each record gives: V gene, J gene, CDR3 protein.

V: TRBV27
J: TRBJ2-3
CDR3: CASSSHTETQYF

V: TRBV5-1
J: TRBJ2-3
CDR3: CASSWGLAGVDTQYF

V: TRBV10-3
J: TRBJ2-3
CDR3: CAGGVGGKSTETQYF

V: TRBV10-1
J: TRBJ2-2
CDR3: CASSESSGLAGGPNTGELFF

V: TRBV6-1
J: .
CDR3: CASSEANSAYEQYF

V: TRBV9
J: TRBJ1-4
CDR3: CASSIDSDNEKLFF

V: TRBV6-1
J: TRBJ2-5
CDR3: CASSPHRDRAKDTQYF

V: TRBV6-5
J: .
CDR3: CASSYRSGVGSGEQYF

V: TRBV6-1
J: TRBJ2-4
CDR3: CASRAHRDRDQDTQYF

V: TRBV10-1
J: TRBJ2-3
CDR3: CAGKVSQDQDTQYF